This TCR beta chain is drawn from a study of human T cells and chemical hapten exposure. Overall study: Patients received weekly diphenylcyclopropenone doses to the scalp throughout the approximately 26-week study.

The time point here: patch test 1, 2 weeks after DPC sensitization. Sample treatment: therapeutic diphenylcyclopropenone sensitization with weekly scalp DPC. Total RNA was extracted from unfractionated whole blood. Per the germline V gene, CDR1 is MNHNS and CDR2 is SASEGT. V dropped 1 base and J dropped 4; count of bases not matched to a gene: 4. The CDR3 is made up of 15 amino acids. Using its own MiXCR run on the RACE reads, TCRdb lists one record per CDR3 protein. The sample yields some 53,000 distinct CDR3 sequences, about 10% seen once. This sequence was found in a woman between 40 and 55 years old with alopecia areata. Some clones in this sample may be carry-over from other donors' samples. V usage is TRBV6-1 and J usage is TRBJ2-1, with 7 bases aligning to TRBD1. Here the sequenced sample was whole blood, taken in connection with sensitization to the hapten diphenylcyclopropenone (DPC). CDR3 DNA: TGTGCCAGCAGTGAAGGGACAGGCACATACAATGAGCAGTTCTTC. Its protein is CASSEGTGTYNEQFF.